Each of the 25 T cell receptor beta chains below was sequenced from the same sample in a study of T cells in Graves' hyperthyroidism and ophthalmopathy. What was amplified from RNA transcripts were TCR beta CDR3 regions. TCR CDR3 regions were first amplified by RT-PCR with HTBI primers. A single record per CDR3 protein comes from TCRdb applying MiXCR to the multiplex PCR reads. The table has approximately 300,000 distinct CDR3 sequences, approximately 15% seen once. Source material: blood. Every receptor here comes from a man younger than 45 with Graves' hyperthyroidism.

The chain carries TRBV10-3 and TRBJ2-1; no firm D call. The CDR3 runs to 17 residues. The V gene lost 0 bases and the J gene lost 4 bases, with 16 bases spanning the gap. Germline loops: CDR1 ENHRY, CDR2 SYGVKD. The CDR3 spells CAISESSGYSMYNEQFF. CDR3 sequence (DNA): TGTGCCATCAGTGAGTCTTCGGGCTACTCCATGTACAATGAGCAGTTCTTC.

In this sample, this clonotype turned up a few times. The rearrangement links TRBV5-1 to TRBJ2-1; TRBD2 aligns across 10 bases. CDR1 is SGHRS and CDR2 is YFSETQ in the germline V gene. The CDR3 contains 17 residues. The ends lost 3 bases at V and 1 base at J; junction bases unmatched: 7. CDR3 bases: TGCGCCAGCAGCTCAGCGGGAGGGCCCAGATCCTACAATGAGCAGTTCTTC. It yields the protein CASSSAGGPRSYNEQFF.

This clonotype was counted a few times. This rearrangement joins TRBV12-5 to TRBJ1-2; D remains ambiguous. The CDR3 has 15 amino acids. Germline V gene sequence: CDR1 LGHNT, CDR2 FRNRAP. With 1 base removed from V and 8 bases from J, the gap between germline ends came to 17 bases. The CDR3 DNA reads TGTGCTAGTGGTTTGGGGGCAGCCTGGAGTCGGGGCTACACCTTC. Translating gives CASGLGAAWSRGYTF.

The sample holds many counts of this clonotype. The genes are TRBV2 and TRBJ2-7, with 7 bases aligning to TRBD1. Per germline, CDR1 SNHLY and CDR2 FYNNEI. This CDR3 comprises 15 residues. Losses at the gene ends were 4 bases for V and 3 bases for J; bases not matched to a gene: 9. CDR3 in DNA: TGTGCCAGCAGTGCTGACAGGGATGGTGTCTACGAGCAGTACTTC. This translates into CASSADRDGVYEQYF.

Comments on this clonotype: A clone one base away is much larger, so this may be a read error. The chain has TRBV11-2 and TRBJ2-2; weak D call: TRBD1 (7 bases). The CDR3 is 16 residues long. Looked up from germline, CDR1 is SGHAT and CDR2 is FQNNGV. The CDR3 is CASSLPPTGNGGEPFF. CDR3 coding DNA: TGTGCCAGCAGCCTCCCCCCGACAGGGAACGGCGGGGAGCCGTTTTTT.

This clonotype occurred a few times. V and J are TRBV12-3 or TRBV12-4 and TRBJ1-3, with 7 bases fitting TRBD1. V shed 7 bases and J 0 bases; nucleotides not matched to a gene: 12. CDR3 length equals 17 residues. The CDR3 DNA sequence: TGTGCCAGCACCACCCCCGCCAGGGGGATCTCTGGAAACACCATATATTTT. This encodes CASTTPARGISGNTIYF.

The chain is built from TRBV20-1 and TRBJ2-7; 7 bases line up with TRBD2. V lost 6 bases, J lost 2 bases, and 10 bases stayed unmatched. CDR3 length: 14 amino acids. The germline V gene has CDR1 DFQATT and CDR2 SNEGSKA (reference sequence). The CDR3 spells CSAQGTTLAYEQYF. As DNA, the CDR3 is TGCAGTGCCCAAGGGACTACCTTAGCCTACGAGCAGTACTTC.

This clonotype was found many times. V and J are TRBV12-3 or TRBV12-4 and TRBJ1-2, with a possible D match to TRBD1 (5 bases). Deletions cut 3 bases from V and 4 bases from J, with 18 bases between. The CDR3 covers 16 residues. In DNA, the CDR3 is TGTGCCAGCAGTTTTGTCCCCGCCGGGACTCCCTATGGCTACACCTTC. It specifies CASSFVPAGTPYGYTF.

This clonotype has only a few counts. The gene calls are TRBV20-1 and TRBJ2-4; 9 nucleotides align to TRBD1. This CDR3 has 14 amino acids. V lost 2 bases and J lost 8; bases outside the gene matches: 7. The germline gives CDR1 DFQATT, CDR2 SNEGSKA (reference sequence). The CDR3 spells CSARWDRDGDIQYF. CDR3 DNA sequence: TGCAGTGCTAGATGGGACAGGGACGGGGACATTCAGTACTTC.

The genes are TRBV7-9 and TRBJ2-5; 11 bases agree with TRBD2. There are 16 residues in the CDR3. Germline loops: CDR1 SEHNR, CDR2 FQNEAQ (reference sequence). V was pared by 5 bases and J by 4 bases, with 9 bases of the junction left unmatched. The CDR3 sequence is CASSPTSGEPRETQYF. The DNA of the CDR3 is TGTGCCAGCAGCCCGACTAGCGGGGAGCCCCGAGAGACCCAGTACTTC.

Ten or more counts support this clonotype. The V gene is TRBV30, the J gene TRBJ2-2, with 12 positions matching TRBD2. Germline assignment: CDR1 GTSNPN and CDR2 SVGIG (reference sequence). This CDR3 has 17 residues. Trimming removed 4 bases from V and 7 bases from J; junction bases left unmatched: 13. In nucleotides, the CDR3 is TGTGCCTGGACTTCGCGACTAGCGGGAGATAGCAGCGGGGAGCTGTTTTTT. This sequence encodes CAWTSRLAGDSSGELFF.

In its sample, this clonotype was seen many times. This rearrangement joins TRBV29-1 to TRBJ1-1; TRBD1 is a possible D gene (5 bases). Germline-derived CDR1 and CDR2 are SQVTM and ANQGSEA. Trimming took 7 bases from V and 8 from J, leaving 20 bases between them. CDR3 length: 13 residues. CDR3: CSASDIGPSEAFF. The CDR3 DNA reads as TGCAGCGCCTCGGACATTGGACCCTCCGAAGCTTTCTTT.

J is TRBJ2-2 and V is TRBV12-3 or TRBV12-4, with a tentative D call TRBD2 (5 bases). The CDR3 extends over 13 amino acids. V was pared by 7 bases and J by 3 bases, with 9 bases between. The DNA for the CDR3 is TGTGCCAGCAACCGGGATCACACCGGGGAGCTGTTTTTT. Its translation: CASNRDHTGELFF.

The chain couples TRBV9 to TRBJ2-1; 9 bases line up with TRBD2. The germline gives CDR1 SGDLS, CDR2 YYNGEE. The CDR3 has 16 residues. J lost 7 bases, V lost 3 bases, and 11 bases had no gene match. The CDR3 DNA sequence: TGTGCCAGCAGCGCGCACCTTAGCGGGAGCTTGAATGAGCAGTTCTTC. It specifies CASSAHLSGSLNEQFF.

This clonotype has a count of ten or more. V is TRBV28 and J is TRBJ2-7; the match to TRBD1 covers 7 bases. The J segment lost 1 base and the V segment lost 5 bases, leaving 20 bases of the junction unmatched. The CDR3 consists of 19 residues. Germline V gene lookup returns CDR1 MDHEN and CDR2 SYDVKM. For the CDR3, the DNA is TGTGCCAGCAGTGGAGAAAACCGGGACAGAATTTTGTATTCCTACGAGCAGTACTTC. Translating gives CASSGENRDRILYSYEQYF.

This clonotype was counted ten times or more. CDR3 bases: TGTGCCAGCTCACGGACAGGGGATAATTCACCCCTCCACTTT. It is translated as CASSRTGDNSPLHF. The chain has TRBV18 and TRBJ1-6; 9 positions agree with TRBD1. J gave up 5 bases and V 4 bases, and 0 bases lay outside the gene matches. CDR1 and CDR2 (germline): KGHSH, LQKENI. The CDR3 contains 14 residues. Using reference TRBV18 and TRBJ1-6 for the parts outside the CDR3, the full variable domain is NAGVMQNPRHLVRRRGQEARLRCSPMKGHSHVYWYRQLPEEGLKFMVYLQKENIIDESGMPKERFSAEFPKEGPSILRIQQVVRGDSAAYFCASSRTGDNSPLHFGNGTRLTVT.

This clonotype was counted a few times. The chain couples TRBV20-1 to TRBJ1-6; possible D gene TRBD1, 6 bases. The length of the CDR3 is 15 residues. Germline-derived CDR1 and CDR2 are DFQATT and SNEGSKA (reference sequence). Trimming cost V 4 bases and J 0 bases, with 10 bases left between them. The CDR3 protein is CSAKQGSSYNSPLHF. The DNA of the CDR3 is TGCAGTGCTAAACAGGGTAGCTCCTATAATTCACCCCTCCACTTT.

V and J are TRBV28 and TRBJ1-1, with 7 bases identical to TRBD1. Germline V CDR1 and CDR2: MDHEN, SYDVKM. V was pared by 4 bases and J by 4 bases, with 9 bases of the junction left unmatched. The CDR3 loop spans 15 amino acids. CDR3 coding DNA: TGTGCCAGCAGTTCCGAGGGGGCGAGTGGCACTGAAGCTTTCTTT. This encodes CASSSEGASGTEAFF. Filled out from reference TRBV28 and TRBJ1-1, the complete variable domain reads DVKVTQSSRYLVKRTGEKVFLECVQDMDHENMFWYRQDPGLGLRLIYFSYDVKMKEKGDIPEGYSVSREKKERFSLILESASTNQTSMYLCASSSEGASGTEAFFGQGTRLTVV.

This clonotype was detected many times. This rearrangement joins TRBV5-8 to TRBJ2-5; D is perhaps TRBD2 (6 bases). Germline V gene data show CDR1 as SGHTS and CDR2 as YDEGEE. The V gene lost 0 bases and the J gene lost 1 base, with 10 bases spanning the gap. The length of the CDR3 is 15 residues. This chain's CDR3 is CASSLVAGTQETQYF. The CDR3 DNA follows: TGTGCCAGCAGCTTGGTCGCGGGGACCCAAGAGACCCAGTACTTC.

This clonotype was observed at least ten times. The rearrangement joins TRBV18 to TRBJ1-1, with 7 nucleotides matching TRBD1. This CDR3 spans 16 amino acids. V shed 3 bases, J shed 1 base, and the junction held 8 bases outside the gene matches. Germline CDR1 and CDR2: KGHSH and LQKENI. CDR3 nucleotides: TGTGCCAGCTCACCCGTGGCCGGGACAGAGAACACTGAAGCTTTCTTT. It is translated as CASSPVAGTENTEAFF.

The chain uses TRBV30 and TRBJ2-7, with D perhaps TRBD1 or TRBD2 (5 bases each). This CDR3 spans 14 amino acids. Trimming stripped 7 bases from V and 0 bases from J, with 16 bases between. Germline V gene data show CDR1 as GTSNPN and CDR2 as SVGIG (reference sequence). This CDR3 reads CALKRDPDSYEQYF. The CDR3 DNA reads TGTGCCTTAAAACGGGACCCCGACTCCTACGAGCAGTACTTC.

This clonotype was recorded at least ten times. The chain links TRBV11-2 to TRBJ2-2; 10 nucleotides line up with TRBD2. The CDR3 contains 21 residues. Unmatched junction bases numbered 19, after V lost 2 bases and J lost 4 bases. Germline assignment: CDR1 SGHAT and CDR2 FQNNGV. The CDR3 here is CASSLYHSGGLSSPVTGELFF. CDR3 DNA sequence: TGTGCCAGCAGCTTATACCATAGCGGGGGGCTTTCTAGTCCGGTCACCGGGGAGCTGTTTTTT.

The gene calls are TRBV6-1 and TRBJ1-4; no reliable D call. CDR1 is MNHNS, CDR2 SASEGT, per germline. The CDR3 is made up of 13 amino acids. V shed 5 bases and J shed 0 bases, with 4 bases lying between them. The CDR3 spells CASSPTTNEKLFF. DNA of the CDR3: TGTGCCAGCAGTCCCACAACTAATGAAAAACTGTTTTTT.

This clonotype was seen a handful of times. This chain links TRBV27 with TRBJ2-7; either TRBD1 or TRBD2 may fit D (6 bases each). The CDR3 spans 14 residues. The germline V and J ends were trimmed by 11 bases and 0 bases, with 17 bases remaining between them. CDR1 and CDR2 (germline): MNHEY, SMNVEV (reference sequence). The CDR3, as DNA: TGTGCCTCACGAGGGGGAGGCCCCTCCTACGAGCAGTACTTC. Its protein product is CASRGGGPSYEQYF.

This clonotype was detected many times. The gene calls are TRBV12-3 or TRBV12-4 and TRBJ2-3; TRBD1 is a possible D gene (6 bases). Trimming pared 0 bases from V and 2 bases from J, leaving 9 bases between. CDR3 length: 15 amino acids. The CDR3 nucleotides read TGTGCCAGCAGTTTAGCGGCAGGGGCCACAGATACGCAGTATTTT. Its translation is CASSLAAGATDTQYF.